These 22 T cell receptor beta chains were sequenced from one sample in a study of response to subunit inactivated influenza vaccine. TCRdb ran MiXCR on the RT-PCR reads and lists one entry per CDR3 protein. The top ten hold over 8.5% of the sample, which has about 610,000 distinct CDR3 sequences, 14% seen once. This specimen consisted of PBMCs from blood, obtained 11 to 12 days after vaccination. The receptor set was obtained from a man in his forties or fifties who received an inactivated influenza vaccine.

This clonotype was found a few times. The V gene is TRBV12-3 or TRBV12-4, the J gene TRBJ2-3, with TRBD2 matching over 10 bases. V gave up 6 bases and J gave up 5 bases; unmatched junction bases: 8. CDR3 length: 15 residues. The CDR3 protein is CASRRSGRREDTQYF. The CDR3 region has the DNA TGTGCCAGCAGGCGTAGCGGGAGGCGTGAAGATACGCAGTATTTT.

CDR3 nucleotide sequence: TGTGCCAGCAGCTCTTGGACAGGGCACAATGAGCAGTTCTTC. The encoded protein is CASSSWTGHNEQFF. This chain links TRBV7-9 with TRBJ2-1; 8 nucleotides align to TRBD1. The CDR3 loop spans 14 amino acids. CDR1 is SEHNR, CDR2 FQNEAQ, per germline (reference sequence). V lost 4 bases, J lost 5 bases, and 4 bases stayed unmatched.

The chain couples TRBV25-1 to TRBJ1-2; TRBD1 aligns across 7 bases. The germline V gene has CDR1 MGHDK and CDR2 SYGVNS. The V segment lost 3 bases and the J segment 8 bases; nucleotides outside the gene matches: 9. The CDR3 sequence is 14 residues long. CDR3 in DNA: TGTGCCAGCAGTGACGTAGGGGGCCTGAAGGGCTACACCTTC. It yields the protein CASSDVGGLKGYTF.

The gene calls are TRBV20-1 and TRBJ2-1; 9 bases line up with TRBD2. This CDR3 is built from 14 residues. Unmatched junction bases numbered 5, after V lost 4 bases and J lost 4 bases. CDR1 is DFQATT, CDR2 SNEGSKA, per germline (reference sequence). CDR3: CSATWTSAYNEQFF. The CDR3 DNA reads as TGCAGTGCTACCTGGACTAGCGCTTACAATGAGCAGTTCTTC.

This chain connects TRBV7-6 to TRBJ2-1; D unclear. The CDR3 runs 15 residues. V shed 4 bases and J shed 3 bases, with 13 bases lying between them. Germline lookup yields CDR1 SGHVS and CDR2 FNYEAQ. CDR3 coding DNA: TGTGCCAGCAGCTCCAATCCCTCCGACTACAATGAGCAGTTCTTC. Translating it yields CASSSNPSDYNEQFF.

This clonotype was found a few times. The V gene is TRBV9, the J gene TRBJ2-3; 11 nucleotides align to TRBD2. Germline values: CDR1 SGDLS, CDR2 YYNGEE. The CDR3 totals 16 residues. Trimming took 4 bases from V and 2 from J; bases not matched to a gene: 6. CDR3 amino acids: CASSPIAGGNTDTQYF. CDR3 sequence (DNA): TGTGCCAGCAGCCCGATAGCGGGAGGGAACACAGATACGCAGTATTTT.

The CDR3 region is CASSLPSGTGVNTEAFF. For the CDR3, the DNA is TGTGCCAGCAGCTTGCCTTCGGGGACAGGGGTGAACACTGAAGCTTTCTTT. The chain joins TRBV4-2 to TRBJ1-1, with TRBD1 identical over 10 bases. Germline V lookup: CDR1 LGHNA, CDR2 YNFKEQ. This CDR3 spans 17 amino acids. Germline trimming cut 5 bases from V and 0 bases from J; bases unmatched to any gene: 9.

This clonotype turned up a few times. In DNA form, the CDR3 reads TGTGCCACCAGCAGACCGGACAGGGCCCAAGAGACCCAGTACTTC. Protein sequence: CATSRPDRAQETQYF. The rearrangement joins TRBV15 to TRBJ2-5; TRBD1 matches 8 bases. The CDR3 sequence is 15 residues long. With 2 bases clipped from V and 1 base from J, the junction kept 3 bases outside the gene matches. Germline lookup yields CDR1 LNHNV and CDR2 YYDKDF (reference sequence).

This sequence joins TRBV12-3 or TRBV12-4 and TRBJ1-2; TRBD1 agrees at 12 bases. J lost 4 bases, V lost 2 bases, and 5 bases had no gene match. The CDR3 is 16 amino acids. The CDR3 spells CASSLLWGQGAYGYTF. CDR3 coding DNA: TGTGCCAGCAGTTTACTATGGGGACAGGGGGCCTATGGCTACACCTTC.

This sequence joins TRBV7-2 and TRBJ2-7; D is unclear. This CDR3 region has 12 residues. From germline, CDR1 is SGHTA and CDR2 FQGNSA. Trimming shortened V by 4 bases and J by 3 bases, and 7 bases separated the two germline ends. As DNA, the CDR3 is TGTGCCAGCAGCTATAATCGCTACGAGCAGTACTTC. Translation: CASSYNRYEQYF.

This clonotype was observed a few times. J is TRBJ2-1 and V is TRBV28; a weak D match, TRBD2 (6 bases). CDR3 length: 17 residues. Germline V CDR1 and CDR2: MDHEN, SYDVKM. V shed 5 bases and J shed 0 bases, with 17 bases lying between them. The CDR3 bases are TGTGCCAGCAGTCCCGTTGAGGGACTCCGCTCCTACAATGAGCAGTTCTTC. Amino acids: CASSPVEGLRSYNEQFF.

This clonotype showed up just a few times. J is TRBJ2-3 and V is TRBV12-3 or TRBV12-4; weak D call: TRBD2 (5 bases). The CDR3 totals 16 residues. Trimming pared 5 bases from V and 1 base from J, leaving 16 bases between. The CDR3 is CASSQLLGRGTDTQYF. For the CDR3, the DNA is TGTGCCAGCAGTCAACTTCTGGGGAGAGGCACAGATACGCAGTATTTT.

In this sample, this clonotype turned up a few times. V and J are TRBV10-3 and TRBJ2-5; weak D call: TRBD2 (6 bases). The germline V gene encodes CDR1 ENHRY and CDR2 SYGVKD. The CDR3 sequence is 13 residues long. Trimming took off 4 bases at V and 4 bases at J, with 10 bases between the two ends. The CDR3 loop reads CAISGGSGETQYF. CDR3 DNA sequence: TGTGCCATCAGTGGGGGTAGCGGAGAGACCCAGTACTTC.

This clonotype was picked up a small number of times. This sequence joins TRBV4-3 and TRBJ2-1; 9 nucleotides align to TRBD2. CDR1 LGHNA and CDR2 YSLEER come from the germline V gene. CDR3 length: 16 residues. The V and J ends lost 1 base and 8 bases, in that order; junction bases with no gene match: 9. CDR3 in DNA: TGCGCCAGCAGCCAAGGTCTCGGCGGGGGGGTCTATGAGCAGTTCTTC. It codes for CASSQGLGGGVYEQFF.

This clonotype was observed a handful of times. In nucleotides, the CDR3 is TGTGCCACCAGCAGGGACGGGGGAATCTACGAGCAGTACTTC. This sequence encodes CATSRDGGIYEQYF. V usage is TRBV15 and J usage is TRBJ2-7; D perhaps matches TRBD2 (6 bases). The germline V and J ends were trimmed by 3 bases and 3 bases, with 12 bases remaining between them. The CDR3 loop spans 14 amino acids. Germline V gene sequence: CDR1 LNHNV, CDR2 YYDKDF (reference sequence).

This clonotype turned up a few times. The chain is built from TRBV30 and TRBJ2-5, with 11 bases identical to TRBD2. This CDR3 region has 15 residues. Per germline, CDR1 GTSNPN and CDR2 SVGIG (reference sequence). V was clipped by 5 bases and J by 1 base; unmatched bases: 6. The DNA of the CDR3 is TGTGCCTGGCGGCCGGGACTAGCGGCCCAAGAGACCCAGTACTTC. This encodes CAWRPGLAAQETQYF.

The count of this clonotype is one. The rearrangement links TRBV6-1 to TRBJ1-6; possibly TRBD1 for D (5 bases). V gave up 2 bases and J gave up 8 bases, with 7 bases separating them. Germline V gene data show CDR1 as MNHNS and CDR2 as SASEGT. CDR3 length equals 13 residues. The chain's CDR3 is CASSERGHSPLHF. In DNA, the CDR3 is TGTGCCAGCAGTGAACGGGGCCATTCACCCCTCCACTTT.

This clonotype appeared a few times. The rearrangement joins TRBV15 to TRBJ1-5, with D possibly being TRBD1 (6 bases). Germline V CDR1 and CDR2: LNHNV, YYDKDF (reference sequence). The V and J ends lost 2 bases and 7 bases respectively, with 15 bases between them. The CDR3 runs 15 residues. The CDR3 DNA reads TGTGCCACCAGCAGAAGGTTGCCAGGGGTACAGCCCCAGCATTTT. Protein sequence: CATSRRLPGVQPQHF.

This chain's CDR3 is CASSLRGTSGRVEQFF. The CDR3 coding sequence is TGTGCCAGCAGTTTGCGGGGGACTAGCGGGAGAGTAGAGCAGTTCTTC. The J gene is TRBJ2-1, the V gene TRBV12-3 or TRBV12-4; 14 bases match TRBD2. The CDR3 length is 16 residues. The J segment lost 10 bases and the V segment lost 3 bases, leaving 8 bases of the junction unmatched.

This clonotype showed up many times. V gene TRBV12-3 or TRBV12-4 combines with J gene TRBJ2-5, with 8 bases matching TRBD2. V shed 5 bases, J shed 4 bases, and the junction held 15 bases outside the gene matches. CDR3 length: 17 residues. The CDR3 sequence is CASSASSETAGGETQYF. Written as DNA, the CDR3 is TGTGCCAGCAGTGCCTCTAGTGAGACCGCGGGGGGAGAGACCCAGTACTTC.

The V gene is TRBV3-1, the J gene TRBJ2-4; D may be TRBD1 (6 bases). The germline V and J ends were trimmed by 4 bases and 14 bases, with 18 bases remaining between them. CDR3 length: 13 residues. Germline V gene data show CDR1 as LGHDT and CDR2 as YNNKEL (reference sequence). CDR3 amino acids: CASSPRSGADKYF. DNA for the CDR3: TGTGCCAGCAGCCCCCGCTCAGGGGCGGACAAGTACTTC.

This rearrangement joins TRBV7-2 to TRBJ1-4; 8 positions match TRBD1. This CDR3 has 15 residues. Germline trimming cut 5 bases from V and 7 bases from J; bases unmatched to any gene: 9. Germline CDR1 is SGHTA and CDR2 is FQGNSA. This chain's CDR3 is CASSPRFDRGEKLFF. Written as DNA, the CDR3 is TGTGCCAGCAGCCCCCGATTTGACAGGGGTGAAAAACTGTTTTTT.